These 22 T cell receptor beta chains were sequenced from one sample in a study of blood T cells in healthy people across ages. The use of a sample-barcoded 5' primer and a J-beta primer mix characterized a second PCR of roughly 7 to 12 cycles. Via MiXCR, TCRdb re-called the 5' RACE reads, giving one row per CDR3 protein. Of about 1.8 million distinct CDR3 sequences listed, around half are singletons. The specimen was blood. These receptors were obtained from a woman aged 40 to 50 in good health.

This clonotype was seen more than once but under ten times. V gene TRBV27 combines with J gene TRBJ2-4; 10 bases are a match to TRBD1. The CDR3 sequence is 15 residues long. The germline gives CDR1 MNHEY, CDR2 SMNVEV (reference sequence). Trimming at V came to 6 bases and at J to 2 bases, leaving 4 bases not matched to a gene. CDR3 in amino acids: CASRDRGPSKNIQYF. CDR3 in DNA: TGTGCCAGCAGAGACAGGGGGCCCTCCAAAAACATTCAGTACTTC.

The genes are TRBV7-2 and TRBJ1-2; D may be TRBD1 (5 bases). Between the trimmed V and J ends, which lost 0 bases and 4 bases, there was a span of 12 bases. The germline gives CDR1 SGHTA, CDR2 FQGNSA. The length of the CDR3 is 15 residues. Here the CDR3 reads CASSLAVGGTYGYTF. The CDR3 DNA reads TGTGCCAGCAGCTTAGCGGTTGGGGGTACCTATGGCTACACCTTC.

The chain combines TRBV9 with TRBJ2-2, with D maybe TRBD1 (6 bases). From germline, CDR1 is SGDLS and CDR2 YYNGEE. Trimming stripped 7 bases from V and 2 bases from J, with 12 bases between. The CDR3 consists of 14 residues. CDR3 nucleotides: TGTGCCAGCGCGAGGGACACCAACACCGGGGAGCTGTTTTTT. As protein: CASARDTNTGELFF.

This clonotype was counted a few times. The J gene is TRBJ2-1, the V gene TRBV20-1; TRBD2 matches 12 bases. This CDR3 has 13 amino acids. V was clipped by 6 bases and J by 12 bases; unmatched bases: 9. Germline assignment: CDR1 DFQATT and CDR2 SNEGSKA (reference sequence). In DNA form, the CDR3 reads TGCAGTGCCGAGACTAGCGGGAGTCGACGGCAGTTCTTC. It codes for CSAETSGSRRQFF.

The rearrangement joins TRBV6-2 or TRBV6-3 to TRBJ2-7; a weak D match, TRBD2 (5 bases). Germline values: CDR1 MNHEY, CDR2 SVGEGT. The length of the CDR3 is 14 residues. Between the trimmed V and J ends, which lost 8 bases and 0 bases, there was a span of 14 bases. This CDR3 is CASRAGLLSYEQYF. The CDR3 region has the DNA TGTGCCAGCCGCGCGGGTTTACTCTCCTACGAGCAGTACTTC.

The chain joins TRBV4-3 to TRBJ1-1; 9 nucleotides line up with TRBD1. Trimming took 0 bases from V and 7 from J; bases not matched to a gene: 9. The CDR3 length is 16 residues. CDR1 is LGHNA and CDR2 is YSLEER in the germline V gene. As DNA, the CDR3 is TGCGCCAGCAGCCAAGAGGGCGGGGACAGGGATCATGAAGCTTTCTTT. Its translation is CASSQEGGDRDHEAFF.

The rearrangement joins TRBV12-3 or TRBV12-4 to TRBJ2-5, with TRBD1 identical over 11 bases. The V and J ends lost 4 bases and 7 bases, in that order; junction bases with no gene match: 8. The CDR3 contains 15 residues. CDR3 loop: CASSSGTGGFPTQYF. CDR3 coding DNA: TGTGCCAGCAGTTCCGGGACAGGGGGTTTTCCGACCCAGTACTTC.

This clonotype was detected only a few times. This chain connects TRBV9 to TRBJ2-5; 9 bases are shared with TRBD2. This CDR3 is 15 amino acids long. V lost 0 bases and J lost 4; bases outside the gene matches: 4. CDR1 is SGDLS and CDR2 is YYNGEE in the germline V gene. CDR3 region: CASSVAGSGRETQYF. The CDR3 DNA sequence: TGTGCCAGCAGCGTAGCGGGTAGCGGGAGAGAGACCCAGTACTTC.

This clonotype was seen a handful of times. The rearrangement links TRBV7-2 to TRBJ2-3, with 10 bases lining up with TRBD2. The V gene's germline CDR1 is SGHTA and CDR2 FQGNSA. This CDR3 spans 14 amino acids. With 2 bases clipped from V and 7 bases from J, the junction kept 3 bases outside the gene matches. CDR3 loop: CASSLSGGGNTQYF. The DNA of the CDR3 is TGTGCCAGCAGCTTAAGCGGGGGGGGGAATACGCAGTATTTT.

There are a few counts of this clonotype. The chain carries TRBV28 and TRBJ1-2; the D is unclear. CDR1 is MDHEN, CDR2 SYDVKM, per germline. The CDR3 loop spans 13 amino acids. The germline V and J ends were trimmed by 4 bases and 5 bases, with 11 bases remaining between them. The CDR3 protein is CASSSPGKYGYTF. CDR3 nucleotides: TGTGCCAGCAGTTCACCGGGGAAATATGGCTACACCTTC.

The chain links TRBV20-1 to TRBJ2-5, with a possible D match to TRBD2 (7 bases). Between the trimmed V and J ends, which lost 6 bases and 4 bases, there was a span of 21 bases. Per the germline V gene, CDR1 is DFQATT and CDR2 is SNEGSKA (reference sequence). The CDR3 spans 15 residues. CDR3 DNA: TGCAGTGCCGAGGGGGGGCGGGGGTATGGAGAGACCCAGTACTTC. Residues: CSAEGGRGYGETQYF.

The chain is built from TRBV25-1 and TRBJ1-2; D is possibly TRBD1 (5 bases). The CDR3 has 16 residues. Trimming took off 4 bases at V and 6 bases at J, with 21 bases between the two ends. Germline V gives CDR1 MGHDK, CDR2 SYGVNS. Here the CDR3 DNA reads TGTGCCAGCAGTGCTTATATCCGGGGGGGAGAGGATGGCTACACCTTC. It yields the protein CASSAYIRGGEDGYTF.

This chain links TRBV7-8 with TRBJ2-1; TRBD1 might be the D (6 bases). The CDR3 runs 13 residues. V was shortened by 5 bases and J by 10 bases, with 15 bases between the two germline ends. The germline V gene has CDR1 SGHVS and CDR2 FQNEAQ. The CDR3 sequence is CASSRDIPGEQFF. The DNA of the CDR3 is TGTGCCAGCAGCAGGGACATCCCTGGCGAGCAGTTCTTC.

CDR3 sequence: CASSQDAQALTTGANVLTF. The CDR3 nucleotides read TGTGCCAGCAGCCAAGACGCCCAGGCCCTTACAACTGGGGCCAACGTCCTGACTTTC. The rearrangement uses TRBV4-2 and TRBJ2-6; D call uncertain. Germline-derived CDR1 and CDR2 are LGHNA and YNFKEQ. The CDR3 contains 19 residues. V was clipped by 0 bases and J by 2 bases, with 17 bases between them.

The rearrangement joins TRBV23-1 to TRBJ2-5; D is perhaps TRBD2 (5 bases). TRBV23-1 qualifies as an ORF whose function is uncertain. Deletions cut 2 bases from V and 0 bases from J, with 16 bases between. The CDR3 has 17 residues. The CDR3 protein is CASSQPGVARYQETQYF. The CDR3 DNA reads as TGCGCCAGCAGTCAACCCGGGGTAGCGAGATACCAAGAGACCCAGTACTTC.

Turning to this clonotype: The junction differs from germline at one of its ends, possibly a read error. V usage is TRBV28 and J usage is TRBJ2-3, with 11 nucleotides matching TRBD2. CDR3 length: 14 amino acids. The germline CDR1 and CDR2 sequences are MDHEN and SYDVKM. The CDR3 protein is CASRLAGGRHTRYF. The DNA for the CDR3 is TGTGCCAGCAGATTAGCGGGGGGGAGACATACGCGGTATTTT.

This rearrangement joins TRBV4-2 to TRBJ1-2; TRBD1 agrees at 9 bases. Germline lookup yields CDR1 LGHNA and CDR2 YNFKEQ. Unmatched junction bases numbered 14, after V lost 3 bases and J lost 6 bases. This CDR3 comprises 17 residues. DNA for the CDR3: TGTGCCAGCAGCCACATGGGTACGGACAGGGGTTTGGATGGCTACACCTTC. Protein sequence: CASSHMGTDRGLDGYTF.

The chain couples TRBV20-1 to TRBJ1-5; 8 bases fit TRBD1. Germline CDR1 and CDR2: DFQATT and SNEGSKA (reference sequence). The CDR3 is 14 residues long. The V and J ends lost 6 bases and 5 bases, in that order; junction bases with no gene match: 9. CDR3 nucleotide sequence: TGCAGTGCGCCGACAGGGGTGGGTGATCAGCCCCAGCATTTT. Translating gives CSAPTGVGDQPQHF.

The chain couples TRBV12-3 or TRBV12-4 to TRBJ2-4; 9 bases match TRBD1. V lost 5 bases and J lost 13; bases outside the gene matches: 12. CDR3 size: 14 residues. CDR3 sequence reads: CASSLHSGTGLQYF. DNA of the CDR3: TGTGCCAGCAGTCTCCACTCCGGGACAGGGTTACAGTACTTC.

The V gene is TRBV6-1, the J gene TRBJ2-5; 12 nucleotides align to TRBD2. CDR3 size: 15 residues. The ends lost 1 base at V and 5 bases at J; junction bases unmatched: 2. Per the germline V gene, CDR1 is MNHNS and CDR2 is SASEGT. CDR3 in amino acids: CASSEVTSGRETQYF. CDR3 DNA sequence: TGTGCCAGCAGTGAAGTCACTAGCGGGAGGGAGACCCAGTACTTC.

This clonotype appeared a few times. The rearrangement links TRBV10-3 to TRBJ2-1; D may be TRBD1 (6 bases). There are 14 residues in the CDR3. Germline CDR1 ENHRY, CDR2 SYGVKD. Trimming removed 4 bases at V and 6 bases at J, with 13 bases between. Here the CDR3 DNA reads TGTGCCATCAGTGGGGGCTGGGGGCGCAATGAGCAGTTCTTC. Translation gives CAISGGWGRNEQFF.

This clonotype was counted between two and nine times. The chain joins TRBV7-6 to TRBJ2-3, with D possibly TRBD2 on 6 matching bases. The germline V gene encodes CDR1 SGHVS and CDR2 FNYEAQ. Trimming stripped 5 bases from V and 6 bases from J, with 12 bases between. The CDR3 loop spans 13 amino acids. The CDR3 sequence: CASSARDFDTQYF. As DNA, the CDR3 is TGTGCCAGCAGCGCCCGGGACTTCGATACGCAGTATTTT.